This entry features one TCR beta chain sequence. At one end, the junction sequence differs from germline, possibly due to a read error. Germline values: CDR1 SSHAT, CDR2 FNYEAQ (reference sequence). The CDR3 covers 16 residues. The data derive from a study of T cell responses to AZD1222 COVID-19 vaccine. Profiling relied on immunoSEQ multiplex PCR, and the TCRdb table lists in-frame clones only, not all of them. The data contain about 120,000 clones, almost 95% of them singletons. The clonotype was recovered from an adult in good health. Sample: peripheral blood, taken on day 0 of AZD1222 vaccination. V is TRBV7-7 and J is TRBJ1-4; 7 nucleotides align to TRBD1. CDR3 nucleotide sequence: TGTGCTAGCAGTCATTGCCACAGGGGAACTAATGAAAAACTGTTTTTT. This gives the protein CASSHCHRGTNEKLFF.